The present T cell receptor (beta chain) was sequenced within a study of blood T cell repertoires in COVID-19. Across the study: Sites across the United States, Italy and Spain contributed samples from acute and convalescent COVID-19. The cDNA or gDNA used as material had been derived from T cells, B-cell-depleted T cells, or PBMCs.

Participants spanned ages roughly 18 to 90 years and resided in roughly 22 US areas. A PCR-confirmed or clinician-diagnosed COVID-19 case had contacted exposed participants within 2 weeks of entry. TCRdb keeps only in-frame clones here, not all; method: immunoSEQ multiplex PCR. The sample contains fewer than 400,000 clones, 85% to 95% of which appear only once. With 4 bases clipped from V and 7 bases from J, the junction kept 13 bases outside the gene matches. The CDR3 spans 17 residues. Germline lookup yields CDR1 SGHNT and CDR2 YYREEE (reference sequence). The chain employs TRBV5-4 and TRBJ2-3; 12 bases map to TRBD2. The receptor was isolated from a woman aged 25 to 39 who had been exposed to COVID-19. The sequencing sample was made of PBMCs or T cells enriched from blood (not recorded which). In nucleotides, the CDR3 is TGTGCCAGCAGCACCCTTACCCCGACTAGCGGGGGTTATACGCAGTATTTT. Translation: CASSTLTPTSGGYTQYF.